This T cell receptor beta chain was captured by sequencing in a study of T cell responses to AZD1222 COVID-19 vaccine (dated by TCRdb to the early 2020s). Context from the whole study: A total of 233 trial participants underwent TCR sequencing, of whom about 210 had received two doses of AZD1222 and some 25 had received two doses of the MenACWY control vaccine. Trial participants were enrolled by age into subgroups of 18-55, 56-69 and 70-plus years, and roughly 150, 30 and 60 TCR-sequenced participants, respectively, were included in these subgroups.

Overall study outcomes, separate from this receptor: Participants were mostly white British, with more females than males. The authors suggested clonal diversity may have been underestimated. Only six or seven AZD1222 recipients were SARS-CoV-2 seropositive at baseline, limiting conclusions about previously exposed vaccinees. A significant rise in spike-specific TCR breadth and depth was observed after two AZD1222 doses relative to day 0 and relative to MenACWY recipients. Epitopes outside the regions mutated in the B.1.351 and B.1.1.7 variants were reportedly recognized by nearly half of the unique spike-specific TCRs. In the small 56-69-year group, the increase in depth fell short of significance, most likely because of low power. No day 14 peak-response samples were available, so repertoires were characterized only after the peak T cell response. The whole spike protein was spanned by vaccine-associated CD4 TCRs, and dominant responses were seen in regions 160-218 and 743-854.

The germline V gene encodes CDR1 SGHVS and CDR2 FQNEAQ. The CDR3 spans 15 residues, from the cysteine through the phenylalanine. This entry keeps only the CDR3 DNA: 45 bases, framed from base 1. The junction carries 14 bases between V and J, which are trimmed by 1 base and 7 bases respectively. The CDR3 regions of human TCRbeta chains were subjected to immunosequencing. The study's own analysis went as follows. Repertoire TCRs were matched against a reference library of SARS-CoV-2-specific TCRs generated with the MIRA antigen-specificity platform. Breadth was defined as the fraction of unique TCRs that were SARS-CoV-2-associated, and depth was defined as the fraction of total T cells that were SARS-CoV-2-associated. Using the MIRA data, every spike-specific TCR was mapped to the spike region that the TCR reacted to and assigned to either a CD4 or a CD8 class. Log10-transformed breadth and depth values were compared by one-way ANOVA with Sidak's multiple comparisons tests. TCRdb took over this immuneACCESS table, retaining in-frame rearrangements with V and J assigned. Such tables are incomplete; in checked studies, under half of the missing clones stem from an unresolved V gene, and the remainder is unexplained. V and J calls and clone size are those listed in that table; D and trimming were worked out from the DNA. The sample records more than 80,000 clones, 80% to 90% of which are singletons. Clones ranked in the top ten supply 12% of the sample.

Explained via the paper, the time point label denotes: about 28 days (+/-7) after the second vaccine dose. Because spike-specific TCR depth and breadth did not differ between the two schedules, AZD1222 recipients who got a second dose at roughly 4 weeks were pooled with those who got a second dose at roughly 12 weeks. The vaccinee samples were drawn from two UK trials, COV001 and COV002, one of which was a single-blind randomized controlled phase 2/3 trial testing AZD1222 (ChAdOx1 nCoV-19) in healthy adults. For TCRbeta chain sequencing, PBMC samples were collected from trial participants at day 0 and at day 28 after the second dose. As regards this clone: The antigen it binds to is not known. Base qualities are not provided; no much larger clone lies one nucleotide away.

This clonotype was obtained from an adult who received the AZD1222 COVID-19 vaccine. The chain is made from TRBV7-8 and TRBJ1-5, with the D gene too uncertain to name. The specimen was peripheral blood, collected 28 days after the second AZD1222 dose. The DNA sequence is as follows: TGTGCCAGCAGCTTAGGTGCTCGAAATGGGCAGCCCCAGCATTTT. Its translation reads: CASSLGARNGQPQHF.